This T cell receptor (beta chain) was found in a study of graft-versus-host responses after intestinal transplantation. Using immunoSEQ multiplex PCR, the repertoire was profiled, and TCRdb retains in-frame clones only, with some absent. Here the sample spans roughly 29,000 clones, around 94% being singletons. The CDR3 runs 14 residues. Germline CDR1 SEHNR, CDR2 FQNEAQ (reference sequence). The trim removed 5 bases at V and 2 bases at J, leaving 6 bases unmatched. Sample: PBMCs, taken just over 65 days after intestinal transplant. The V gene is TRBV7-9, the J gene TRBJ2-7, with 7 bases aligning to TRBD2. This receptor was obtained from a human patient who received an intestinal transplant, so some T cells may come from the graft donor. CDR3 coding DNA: TGTGCCAGCAGCCAGCGGGGAAGAACCTACGAGCAGTACTTC. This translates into CASSQRGRTYEQYF.